Presented here are 29 T cell receptor beta chains from one specimen sequenced in a study of OX40 agonist ivuxolimab in advanced cancers. Using immunoSEQ multiplex PCR, the repertoire was profiled, and TCRdb retains in-frame clones only, with some absent. The sample includes around 56,000 clones, roughly 86% of them seen just once. This specimen was CD4+ or CD8+ T cells sorted from blood, taken in a trial of the OX40 agonist ivuxolimab. Source of these receptors: an adult with an advanced solid tumor such as melanoma, head and neck, liver or kidney cancer.

The chain carries TRBV5-1 and TRBJ2-7; D is ambiguous. This CDR3 spans 11 amino acids. Germline CDR1 reads SGHRS; CDR2 reads YFSETQ. The germline V and J ends were trimmed by 3 bases and 2 bases, with 3 bases remaining between them. The CDR3 protein is CASSSAYEQYF. The CDR3 DNA reads TGCGCCAGCAGCTCCGCCTACGAGCAGTACTTC.

This clone was counted between two and nine times. The CDR3 DNA reads as TGCGCCAGCAGCCCGGACAGTTATAGCAATCAGCCCCAGCATTTT. Encoded protein: CASSPDSYSNQPQHF. The gene calls are TRBV5-1 and TRBJ1-5; D is perhaps TRBD1 (6 bases). CDR3 size: 15 residues. The ends were cut back, 4 bases at V and 0 bases at J, with 11 bases in the middle. Germline V gene lookup returns CDR1 SGHRS and CDR2 YFSETQ.

The genes are TRBV7-9 and TRBJ1-3, with a tentative D call TRBD1 (6 bases). Between the trimmed V and J ends, which lost 5 bases and 2 bases, there was a span of 16 bases. This CDR3 region has 16 residues. The germline gives CDR1 SEHNR, CDR2 FQNEAQ (reference sequence). CDR3 sequence reads: CASSVPGGPAGNTIYF. The CDR3 DNA follows: TGTGCCAGCAGCGTCCCCGGGGGGCCGGCTGGAAACACCATATATTTT.

The chain combines TRBV27 with TRBJ1-1; D is unclear. The CDR3 has 12 residues. CDR1 is MNHEY and CDR2 is SMNVEV in the germline V gene (reference sequence). V dropped 2 bases and J dropped 4 bases, with 5 bases sitting between them. The CDR3 nucleotides are TGTGCCAGCAGTTTAGGTTCCACTGAAGCTTTCTTT. Encoded protein: CASSLGSTEAFF.

The chain employs TRBV10-3 and TRBJ2-5, with D maybe TRBD2 (6 bases). The germline V gene has CDR1 ENHRY and CDR2 SYGVKD. This CDR3 comprises 9 residues. V lost 11 bases and J 5 bases, leaving 6 bases between the germline ends. CDR3 amino acids: CAAGETQYF. The CDR3 nucleotides are TGTGCCGCGGGGGAGACCCAGTACTTC.

The chain has TRBV6-5 and TRBJ2-1, with 8 nucleotides matching TRBD2. Per the germline V gene, CDR1 is MNHEY and CDR2 is SVGAGI. With V trimmed by 4 bases and J by 3 bases, 5 bases remained unmatched. This CDR3 region has 15 residues. DNA for the CDR3: TGTGCCAGCAGTTCCGGGACTAGAGTCTACAATGAGCAGTTCTTC. Translated: CASSSGTRVYNEQFF.

The V gene is TRBV28, the J gene TRBJ2-5; the match to TRBD2 covers 9 bases. Germline values: CDR1 MDHEN, CDR2 SYDVKM. CDR3 length: 15 residues. V lost 0 bases, J lost 1 base, and 0 bases stayed unmatched. CDR3 DNA: TGTGCCAGCAGTTTATGGCGGGAGGGCCAAGAGACCCAGTACTTC. Translating it yields CASSLWREGQETQYF.

CDR3 residues: CASSDQGHLSSLHF. The CDR3 DNA reads as TGCGCCAGCAGCGATCAAGGACACCTCAGTAGCCTCCACTTT. The V and J genes are TRBV5-1 and TRBJ1-6, with D maybe TRBD1 (5 bases). Germline CDR1 and CDR2: SGHRS and YFSETQ. CDR3 size: 14 residues. V was shortened by 4 bases and J by 15 bases, with 20 bases between the two germline ends. The full variable domain, in which reference TRBV5-1 and TRBJ1-6 provide the parts outside the CDR3, is KAGVTQTPRYLIKTRGQQVTLSCSPISGHRSVSWYQQTPGQGLQFLFEYFSETQRNKGNFPGRFSGRQFSNSRSEMNVSTLELGDSALYLCASSDQGHLSSLHFGNGTRLTVT.

This clone occurred a few times. The chain carries TRBV19 and TRBJ2-2, with D possibly matching TRBD1 (6 bases). The CDR3 runs 13 residues. The ends were cut back, 5 bases at V and 6 bases at J, with 10 bases in the middle. The germline V gene encodes CDR1 LNHDA and CDR2 SQIVND (reference sequence). CDR3 sequence: CASSYRVAGELFF. For the CDR3, the DNA is TGTGCCAGTAGTTACAGGGTCGCCGGGGAGCTGTTTTTT.

The chain recombines TRBV30 with TRBJ2-7; perhaps TRBD1 as D (6 bases). The CDR3 is made up of 12 amino acids. Per the germline V gene, CDR1 is GTSNPN and CDR2 is SVGIG (reference sequence). Trimming cost V 4 bases and J 1 base, with 8 bases left between them. The CDR3 nucleotides read TGTGCCTGGAATGGACAGTCCTACGAGCAGTACTTC. It codes for CAWNGQSYEQYF.

The rearrangement uses TRBV12-5 and TRBJ2-5, with D possibly TRBD2 on 6 matching bases. Germline V gene lookup returns CDR1 LGHNT and CDR2 FRNRAP. Trimming took 7 bases from V and 4 from J, leaving 16 bases between them. The CDR3 consists of 14 residues. Written as DNA, the CDR3 is TGTGCTAGTGCCTTGGGAGGAGTTGGAGAGACCCAGTACTTC. This codes for CASALGGVGETQYF.

The chain recombines TRBV13 with TRBJ2-1; TRBD2 is a possible D gene (5 bases). The CDR3 runs to 16 residues. V dropped 5 bases and J dropped 3 bases, with 17 bases sitting between them. Per germline, CDR1 PRHDT and CDR2 FYEKMQ (reference sequence). CDR3: CASSPRGSGNYNEQFF. The CDR3, as DNA: TGTGCCAGCAGCCCCCGCGGCAGCGGCAACTACAATGAGCAGTTCTTC.

J is TRBJ2-2 and V is TRBV28; D is uncertain. V lost 7 bases, J lost 7 bases, and 19 bases lay in between. The germline CDR1 and CDR2 sequences are MDHEN and SYDVKM. The CDR3 has 15 residues. As DNA, the CDR3 is TGTGCCAGCACCCCGCAGTTAGGGATGCACGGGGAGCTGTTTTTT. This translates into CASTPQLGMHGELFF.

In this sample, this clone turned up once. The V and J genes are TRBV2 and TRBJ2-7; no clear D. Between the trimmed V and J ends, which lost 0 bases and 5 bases, there was a span of 8 bases. This CDR3 contains 13 residues. CDR1 SNHLY and CDR2 FYNNEI come from the germline V gene. CDR3 sequence: CASSEALVDEQYF. In nucleotides, the CDR3 is TGTGCCAGCAGTGAAGCCCTCGTGGACGAGCAGTACTTC.

The chain is built from TRBV28 and TRBJ1-5; D perhaps matches TRBD1 (5 bases). CDR3 length: 14 amino acids. V was shortened by 3 bases and J by 7 bases, with 13 bases between the two germline ends. Germline CDR1 MDHEN, CDR2 SYDVKM. CDR3 in DNA: TGTGCCAGCAGTTTGATGGGGGTCCAGCAGCCCCAGCATTTT. This encodes CASSLMGVQQPQHF. Complete variable domain (other parts from reference TRBV28 and TRBJ1-5): DVKVTQSSRYLVKRTGEKVFLECVQDMDHENMFWYRQDPGLGLRLIYFSYDVKMKEKGDIPEGYSVSREKKERFSLILESASTNQTSMYLCASSLMGVQQPQHFGDGTRLSIL.

The V and J genes are TRBV5-4 and TRBJ2-7; 7 positions match TRBD1. V shed 4 bases, J shed 5 bases, and the junction held 12 bases outside the gene matches. The germline V gene encodes CDR1 SGHNT and CDR2 YYREEE (reference sequence). CDR3 length: 15 amino acids. CDR3 sequence: CASSPTETGRNEQYF. In DNA form, the CDR3 reads TGTGCCAGCAGCCCAACTGAGACAGGGCGGAACGAGCAGTACTTC.

The chain joins TRBV4-1 to TRBJ1-1, with D tentatively TRBD1 (5 bases). This CDR3 is 13 amino acids long. Germline CDR1 and CDR2: MGHRA and YSYEKL. Trimming took off 7 bases at V and 5 bases at J, with 14 bases between the two ends. The CDR3 nucleotides are TGCGCCAGCACCGCGGGGACGAGGACTGAAGCTTTCTTT. This translates into CASTAGTRTEAFF.

The J gene is TRBJ1-3, the V gene TRBV15; no firm D call. V shed 0 bases and J shed 2 bases, with 8 bases lying between them. The CDR3 extends over 15 amino acids. Germline V CDR1 and CDR2: LNHNV, YYDKDF (reference sequence). CDR3 region: CATSRDPGPGNTIYF. The CDR3 bases are TGTGCCACCAGCAGAGATCCAGGACCTGGAAACACCATATATTTT.

V is TRBV7-6 and J is TRBJ2-1; D is undetermined. The germline V and J ends were trimmed by 4 bases and 7 bases, with 5 bases remaining between them. The CDR3 covers 11 residues. In germline, CDR1 is SGHVS, CDR2 FNYEAQ. The DNA for the CDR3 is TGTGCCAGCAGCTCGTTTAATGAGCAGTTCTTC. This sequence encodes CASSSFNEQFF.

CDR3 amino acids: CASSPRGDNLETQYF. The DNA of the CDR3 is TGTGCCAGCAGCCCCAGGGGCGACAATTTGGAGACCCAGTACTTC. The gene calls are TRBV9 and TRBJ2-5, with a weak D call TRBD1 (6 bases). V gave up 4 bases and J gave up 5 bases, with 18 bases separating them. CDR1 and CDR2 from the germline V gene are SGDLS and YYNGEE. The CDR3 covers 15 residues. Variable domain in full (rest from reference TRBV9 and TRBJ2-5): DSGVTQTPKHLITATGQRVTLRCSPRSGDLSVYWYQQSLDQGLQFLIQYYNGEERAKGNILERFSAQQFPDLHSELNLSSLELGDSALYFCASSPRGDNLETQYFGPGTRLLVL.

This clone came up a few times. The chain links TRBV6-1 to TRBJ1-1; D remains unclear. CDR1 and CDR2 from the germline V gene are MNHNS and SASEGT. Trimming shortened V by 4 bases and J by 0 bases, and 6 bases separated the two germline ends. The CDR3 is 13 amino acids. The CDR3: CASSVYMNTEAFF. The CDR3 DNA is TGTGCCAGCAGTGTTTACATGAACACTGAAGCTTTCTTT.

The V gene is TRBV27, the J gene TRBJ1-3; the match to TRBD1 covers 10 bases. Germline CDR1 and CDR2: MNHEY and SMNVEV (reference sequence). V shed 6 bases, J shed 2 bases, and the junction held 4 bases outside the gene matches. The CDR3 is made up of 15 amino acids. In nucleotides, the CDR3 is TGTGCCAGCAGCTGGACAGGGGGACCTGGAAACACCATATATTTT. Protein sequence: CASSWTGGPGNTIYF.

This chain joins TRBV6-5 and TRBJ1-1; D remains unclear. V was trimmed by 0 bases and J by 7 bases, leaving 6 bases between them. The CDR3 consists of 12 residues. Germline V gene lookup returns CDR1 MNHEY and CDR2 SVGAGI. CDR3 sequence reads: CASSYSWIEAFF. The CDR3 DNA reads TGTGCCAGCAGTTACTCATGGATTGAAGCTTTCTTT.

J is TRBJ1-4 and V is TRBV29-1, with a possible D match to TRBD1 (6 bases). The CDR3 contains 15 residues. V was shortened by 6 bases and J by 3 bases, with 17 bases between the two germline ends. Germline CDR1 reads SQVTM; CDR2 reads ANQGSEA. CDR3 sequence: CSVRGMAGANEKLFF. CDR3 sequence (DNA): TGCAGCGTGCGGGGGATGGCAGGGGCTAATGAAAAACTGTTTTTT.

This clone has just a few counts. This chain uses TRBV7-9 with TRBJ2-7; possibly TRBD2 for D (6 bases). CDR3 length: 13 amino acids. The V gene lost 10 bases and the J gene lost 0 bases, with 13 bases spanning the gap. CDR1 SEHNR and CDR2 FQNEAQ come from the germline V gene (reference sequence). The CDR3 reads CATRDSSSYEQYF. The CDR3 region has the DNA TGTGCCACGCGGGACTCTAGCTCCTACGAGCAGTACTTC.

V gene TRBV30 combines with J gene TRBJ1-4, with a possible D match to TRBD1 (6 bases). V lost 0 bases and J lost 4, with 15 bases in between. This CDR3 contains 16 residues. CDR1 and CDR2 from the germline V gene are GTSNPN and SVGIG (reference sequence). CDR3 sequence reads: CAWSVEGTRINEKLFF. Here the CDR3 DNA reads TGTGCCTGGAGTGTAGAGGGGACACGAATTAATGAAAAACTGTTTTTT.

J is TRBJ2-3 and V is TRBV4-1, with D perhaps TRBD2 (5 bases). The CDR3 consists of 13 residues. Germline CDR1 MGHRA, CDR2 YSYEKL. The V end lost 3 bases, the J end lost 6 bases, and 10 bases lay between the germline ends. The CDR3 DNA reads TGCGCCAGCAGCCAGACTATGAGGGATACGCAGTATTTT. As protein: CASSQTMRDTQYF.

This sequence joins TRBV6-6 and TRBJ1-2, with unresolved D. The germline gives CDR1 MNHNY, CDR2 SVGAGI (reference sequence). V was clipped by 2 bases and J by 7 bases, with 11 bases between them. This CDR3 is built from 13 residues. The CDR3 reads CASSYGEGFGYTF. DNA for the CDR3: TGTGCCAGCAGTTACGGCGAGGGATTTGGCTACACCTTC.

V usage is TRBV4-3 and J usage is TRBJ1-2, with D uncertain. CDR3 size: 14 residues. Looked up from germline, CDR1 is LGHNA and CDR2 is YSLEER. V was clipped by 0 bases and J by 4 bases, with 9 bases between them. DNA for the CDR3: TGCGCCAGCAGCCAAGATGCGGACGGCTATGGCTACACCTTC. Encoded protein: CASSQDADGYGYTF.